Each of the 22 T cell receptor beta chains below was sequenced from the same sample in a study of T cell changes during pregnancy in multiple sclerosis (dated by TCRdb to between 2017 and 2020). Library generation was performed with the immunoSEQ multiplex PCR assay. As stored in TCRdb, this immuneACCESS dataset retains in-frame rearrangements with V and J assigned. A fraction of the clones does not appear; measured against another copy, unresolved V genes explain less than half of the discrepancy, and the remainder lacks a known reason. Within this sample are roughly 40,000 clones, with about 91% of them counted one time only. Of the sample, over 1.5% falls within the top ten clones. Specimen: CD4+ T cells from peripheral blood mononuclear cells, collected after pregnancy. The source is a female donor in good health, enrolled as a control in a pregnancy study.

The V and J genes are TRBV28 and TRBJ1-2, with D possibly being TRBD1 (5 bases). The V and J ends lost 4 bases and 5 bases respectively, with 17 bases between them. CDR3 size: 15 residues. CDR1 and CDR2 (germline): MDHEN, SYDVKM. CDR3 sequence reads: CASSSDTVKRYGYTF. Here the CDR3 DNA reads TGTGCCAGCAGTTCGGACACCGTCAAACGTTATGGCTACACCTTC.

The CDR3 coding sequence is TGCGCCAGCAGTTCCGGGGGACCGGAGAGCACTGAAGCTTTCTTT. Translating gives CASSSGGPESTEAFF. The chain links TRBV5-1 to TRBJ1-1; possibly TRBD1 for D (5 bases). Trimming left V 5 bases short and J 4 bases short, with 18 bases between. Germline values: CDR1 SGHRS, CDR2 YFSETQ. The CDR3 loop spans 15 amino acids.

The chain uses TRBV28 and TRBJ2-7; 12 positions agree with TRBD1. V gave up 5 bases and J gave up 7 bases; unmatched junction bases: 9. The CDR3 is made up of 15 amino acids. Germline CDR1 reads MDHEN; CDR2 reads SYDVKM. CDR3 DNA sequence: TGTGCCAGCAGTCCAAGGGACAGGGGGCGGGTTGAGCAGTACTTC. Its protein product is CASSPRDRGRVEQYF. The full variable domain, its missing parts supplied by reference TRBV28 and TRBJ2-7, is DVKVTQSSRYLVKRTGEKVFLECVQDMDHENMFWYRQDPGLGLRLIYFSYDVKMKEKGDIPEGYSVSREKKERFSLILESASTNQTSMYLCASSPRDRGRVEQYFGPGTRLTVT.

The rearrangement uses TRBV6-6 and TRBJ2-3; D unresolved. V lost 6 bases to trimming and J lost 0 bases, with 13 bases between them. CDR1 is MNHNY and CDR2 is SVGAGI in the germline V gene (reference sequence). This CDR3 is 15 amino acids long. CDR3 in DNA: TGTGCCAGCAGCCGGGTCGCCTCTAGCACAGATACGCAGTATTTT. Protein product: CASSRVASSTDTQYF.

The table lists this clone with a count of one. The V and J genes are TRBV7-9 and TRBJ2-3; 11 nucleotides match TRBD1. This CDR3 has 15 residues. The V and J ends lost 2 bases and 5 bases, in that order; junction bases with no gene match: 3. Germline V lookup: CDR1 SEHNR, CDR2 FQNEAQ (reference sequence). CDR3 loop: CASSLWTGGEDTQYF. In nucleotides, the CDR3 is TGTGCCAGCAGCTTATGGACAGGGGGCGAAGATACGCAGTATTTT.

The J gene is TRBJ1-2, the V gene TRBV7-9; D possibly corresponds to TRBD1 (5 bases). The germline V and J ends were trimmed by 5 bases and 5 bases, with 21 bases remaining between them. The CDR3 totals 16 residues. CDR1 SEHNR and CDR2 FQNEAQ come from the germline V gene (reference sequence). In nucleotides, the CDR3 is TGTGCCAGCAGCCCCCTGGAGCGGGGCGGCGGGTATGGCTACACCTTC. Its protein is CASSPLERGGGYGYTF.

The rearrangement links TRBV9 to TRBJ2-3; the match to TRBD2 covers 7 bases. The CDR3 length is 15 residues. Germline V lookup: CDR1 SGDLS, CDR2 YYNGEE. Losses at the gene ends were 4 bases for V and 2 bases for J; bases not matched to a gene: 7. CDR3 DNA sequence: TGTGCCAGCAGCATAAACGGGAGGACCACAGATACGCAGTATTTT. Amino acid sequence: CASSINGRTTDTQYF.

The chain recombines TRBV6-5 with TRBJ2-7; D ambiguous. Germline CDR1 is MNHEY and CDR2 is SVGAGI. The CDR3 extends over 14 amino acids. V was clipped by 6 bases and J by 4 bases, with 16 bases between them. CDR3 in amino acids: CASSPSSSFYEQYF. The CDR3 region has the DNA TGTGCCAGCAGCCCCTCCTCTTCTTTTTACGAGCAGTACTTC.

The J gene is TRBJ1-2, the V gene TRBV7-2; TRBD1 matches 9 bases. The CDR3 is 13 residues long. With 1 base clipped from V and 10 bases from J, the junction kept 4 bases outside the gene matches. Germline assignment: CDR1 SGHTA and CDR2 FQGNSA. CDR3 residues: CASSLGTGDIYTF. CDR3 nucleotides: TGTGCCAGCAGCTTAGGGACAGGGGACATCTACACCTTC.

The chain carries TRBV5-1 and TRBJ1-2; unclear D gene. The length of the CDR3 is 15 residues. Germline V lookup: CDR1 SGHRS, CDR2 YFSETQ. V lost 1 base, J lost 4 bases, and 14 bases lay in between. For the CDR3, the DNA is TGCGCCAGCAGCTTGACAGCCACCCCACTCTATGGCTACACCTTC. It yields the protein CASSLTATPLYGYTF. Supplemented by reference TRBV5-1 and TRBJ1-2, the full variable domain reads KAGVTQTPRYLIKTRGQQVTLSCSPISGHRSVSWYQQTPGQGLQFLFEYFSETQRNKGNFPGRFSGRQFSNSRSEMNVSTLELGDSALYLCASSLTATPLYGYTFGSGTRLTVV.

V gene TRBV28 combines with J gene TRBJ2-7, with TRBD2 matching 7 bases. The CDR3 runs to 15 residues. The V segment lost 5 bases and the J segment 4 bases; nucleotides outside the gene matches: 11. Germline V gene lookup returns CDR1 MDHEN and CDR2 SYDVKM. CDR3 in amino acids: CASSPPGSGLYEQYF. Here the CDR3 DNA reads TGTGCCAGCAGTCCCCCAGGTAGCGGGCTTTACGAGCAGTACTTC.

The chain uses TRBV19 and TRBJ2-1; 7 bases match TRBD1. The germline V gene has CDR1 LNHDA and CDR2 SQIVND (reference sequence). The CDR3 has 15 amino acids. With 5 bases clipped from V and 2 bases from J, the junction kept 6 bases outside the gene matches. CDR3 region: CASSSGGTTYNEQFF. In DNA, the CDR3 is TGTGCCAGTAGTTCAGGGGGAACCACCTACAATGAGCAGTTCTTC.

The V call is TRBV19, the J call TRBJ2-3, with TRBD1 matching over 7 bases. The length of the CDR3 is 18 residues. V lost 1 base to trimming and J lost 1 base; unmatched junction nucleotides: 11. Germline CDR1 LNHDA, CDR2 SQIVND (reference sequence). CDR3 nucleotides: TGTGCCAGTAGTATAGGGTTTGGACGGCAGGGGGGCACAGATACGCAGTATTTT. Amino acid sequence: CASSIGFGRQGGTDTQYF. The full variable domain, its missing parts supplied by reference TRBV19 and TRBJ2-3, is DGGITQSPKYLFRKEGQNVTLSCEQNLNHDAMYWYRQDPGQGLRLIYYSQIVNDFQKGDIAEGYSVSREKKESFPLTVTSAQKNPTAFYLCASSIGFGRQGGTDTQYFGPGTRLTVL.

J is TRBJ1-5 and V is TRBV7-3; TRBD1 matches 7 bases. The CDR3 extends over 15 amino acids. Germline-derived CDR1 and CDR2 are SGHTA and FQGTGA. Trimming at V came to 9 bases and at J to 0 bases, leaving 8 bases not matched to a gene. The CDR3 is CARAQGRFSNQPQHF. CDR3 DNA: TGTGCCAGGGCACAGGGGAGGTTTAGCAATCAGCCCCAGCATTTT.

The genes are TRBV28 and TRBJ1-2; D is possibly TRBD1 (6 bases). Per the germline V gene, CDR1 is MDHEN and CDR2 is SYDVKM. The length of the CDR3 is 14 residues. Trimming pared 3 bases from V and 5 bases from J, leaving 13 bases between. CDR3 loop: CASSLRGGAYGYTF. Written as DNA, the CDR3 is TGTGCCAGCAGTTTGAGGGGGGGGGCGTATGGCTACACCTTC.

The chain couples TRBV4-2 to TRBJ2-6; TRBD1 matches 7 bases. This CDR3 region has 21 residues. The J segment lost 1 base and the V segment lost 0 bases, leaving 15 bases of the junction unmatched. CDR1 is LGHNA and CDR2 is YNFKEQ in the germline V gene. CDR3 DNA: TGTGCCAGCAGCCAAGAAAGCCCCCTGCGGACAGGTTTTTCTGGGGCCAACGTCCTGACTTTC. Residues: CASSQESPLRTGFSGANVLTF.

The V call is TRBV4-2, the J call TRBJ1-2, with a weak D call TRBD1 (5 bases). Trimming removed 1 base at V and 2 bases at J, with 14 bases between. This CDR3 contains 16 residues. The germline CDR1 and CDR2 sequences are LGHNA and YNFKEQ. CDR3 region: CASSQGRVRQNYGYTF. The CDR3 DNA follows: TGTGCCAGCAGCCAAGGGAGGGTGAGACAGAACTATGGCTACACCTTC.

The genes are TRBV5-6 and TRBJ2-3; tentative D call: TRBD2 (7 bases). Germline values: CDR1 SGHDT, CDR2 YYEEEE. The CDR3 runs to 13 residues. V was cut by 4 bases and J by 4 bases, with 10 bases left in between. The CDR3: CASSPGGPDTQYF. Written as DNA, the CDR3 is TGTGCCAGCAGCCCGGGGGGCCCAGATACGCAGTATTTT.

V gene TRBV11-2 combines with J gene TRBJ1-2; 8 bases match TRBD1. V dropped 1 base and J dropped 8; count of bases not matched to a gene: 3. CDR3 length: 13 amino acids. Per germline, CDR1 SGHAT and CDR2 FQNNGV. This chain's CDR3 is CASSLVQGDGYTF. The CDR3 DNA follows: TGTGCCAGCAGCTTAGTACAGGGGGACGGCTACACCTTC.

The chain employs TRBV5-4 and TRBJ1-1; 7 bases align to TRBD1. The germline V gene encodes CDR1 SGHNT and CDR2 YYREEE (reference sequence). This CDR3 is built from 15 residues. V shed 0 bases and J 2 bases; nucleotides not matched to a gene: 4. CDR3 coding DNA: TGTGCCAGCAGCTTGGATGGACAGGCTAACACTGAAGCTTTCTTT. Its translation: CASSLDGQANTEAFF.

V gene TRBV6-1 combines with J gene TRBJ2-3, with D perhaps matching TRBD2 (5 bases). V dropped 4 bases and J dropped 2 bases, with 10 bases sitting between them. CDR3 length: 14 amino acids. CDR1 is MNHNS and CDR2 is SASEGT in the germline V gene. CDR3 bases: TGTGCCAGCAGTGGCCGAGGGTACACAGATACGCAGTATTTT. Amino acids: CASSGRGYTDTQYF.

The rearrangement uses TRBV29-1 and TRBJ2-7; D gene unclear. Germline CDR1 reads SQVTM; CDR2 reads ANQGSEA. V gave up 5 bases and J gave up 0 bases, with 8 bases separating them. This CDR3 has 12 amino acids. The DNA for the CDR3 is TGCAGCGTTCGACAAAGCTCCTACGAGCAGTACTTC. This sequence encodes CSVRQSSYEQYF.